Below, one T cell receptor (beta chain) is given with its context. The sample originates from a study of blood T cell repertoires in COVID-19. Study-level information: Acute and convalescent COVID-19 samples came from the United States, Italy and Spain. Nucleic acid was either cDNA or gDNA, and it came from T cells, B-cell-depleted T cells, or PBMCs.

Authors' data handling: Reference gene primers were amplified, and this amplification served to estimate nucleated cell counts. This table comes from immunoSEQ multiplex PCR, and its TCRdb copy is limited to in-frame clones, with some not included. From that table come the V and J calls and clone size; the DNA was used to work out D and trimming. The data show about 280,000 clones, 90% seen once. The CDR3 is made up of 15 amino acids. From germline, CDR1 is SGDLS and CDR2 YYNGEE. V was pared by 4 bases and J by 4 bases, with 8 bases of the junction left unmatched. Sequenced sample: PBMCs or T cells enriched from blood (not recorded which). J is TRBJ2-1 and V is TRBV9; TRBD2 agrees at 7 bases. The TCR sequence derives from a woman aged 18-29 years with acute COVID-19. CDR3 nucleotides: TGTGCCAGCAGCAGTCGGGGACTACCTTACAATGAGCAGTTCTTC. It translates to CASSSRGLPYNEQFF.